This entry lists 32 T cell receptor beta chains sequenced from one sample in a study of cytomegalovirus exposure and HLA in healthy donors. Measured with immunoSEQ multiplex PCR; TCRdb has only the in-frame clones, and not every one. The sample records hundreds of thousands of clones, 86% being singletons. The sequencing input was PBMCs. These receptors were collected from a woman younger than 30 in good health and CMV-seronegative.

This chain links TRBV15 with TRBJ2-3, with D perhaps matching TRBD1 (5 bases). Germline V gene sequence: CDR1 LNHNV, CDR2 YYDKDF (reference sequence). The CDR3 runs to 14 residues. V lost 5 bases, J lost 4 bases, and 13 bases lay in between. CDR3 in DNA: TGTGCCACCAGCGGTGGTTGGGGCGCAGATACGCAGTATTTT. It encodes CATSGGWGADTQYF.

This clone was picked up one time. The gene calls are TRBV6-5 and TRBJ1-2; a possible D gene is TRBD1 (5 bases). Trimming took 6 bases from V and 6 from J, leaving 20 bases between them. CDR1 and CDR2 from the germline V gene are MNHEY and SVGAGI. The CDR3 loop spans 15 amino acids. The CDR3 loop reads CASRATQGGGNGYTF. CDR3 in DNA: TGTGCCAGCAGAGCGACCCAGGGAGGTGGGAATGGCTACACCTTC.

This sequence joins TRBV27 and TRBJ1-5; no definite D call. Trimming shortened V by 5 bases and J by 0 bases, and 11 bases separated the two germline ends. The CDR3 consists of 15 residues. The germline V gene has CDR1 MNHEY and CDR2 SMNVEV (reference sequence). In DNA form, the CDR3 reads TGTGCCAGCAGTCCCAGGTCGTATAGCAATCAGCCCCAGCATTTT. Translation: CASSPRSYSNQPQHF.

This rearrangement joins TRBV28 to TRBJ2-5, with 7 positions matching TRBD1. With V trimmed by 6 bases and J by 0 bases, 16 bases remained unmatched. Germline V gene sequence: CDR1 MDHEN, CDR2 SYDVKM. The CDR3 is 18 amino acids. The DNA for the CDR3 is TGTGCCAGCAGCTCCCCTAGCCGGGGACAGACGTACCAAGAGACCCAGTACTTC. It encodes CASSSPSRGQTYQETQYF.

The V gene is TRBV28, the J gene TRBJ1-2; D may be TRBD1 (5 bases). The CDR3 is 13 residues long. The germline V and J ends were trimmed by 1 base and 4 bases, with 7 bases remaining between them. Germline lookup yields CDR1 MDHEN and CDR2 SYDVKM. The CDR3 bases are TGTGCCAGCAGTTTATCCGACAGCTATGGCTACACCTTC. Translation: CASSLSDSYGYTF.

This chain uses TRBV5-1 with TRBJ2-5; D is undetermined. V was clipped by 0 bases and J by 1 base, with 7 bases between them. The germline V gene has CDR1 SGHRS and CDR2 YFSETQ. This CDR3 is 14 amino acids long. CDR3 in amino acids: CASSLVTAQETQYF. For the CDR3, the DNA is TGCGCCAGCAGCTTGGTAACAGCCCAAGAGACCCAGTACTTC.

The chain employs TRBV19 and TRBJ2-7; 9 nucleotides match TRBD2. The CDR3 runs 15 residues. The V and J ends lost 3 bases and 0 bases, in that order; junction bases with no gene match: 3. Germline V lookup: CDR1 LNHDA, CDR2 SQIVND (reference sequence). The CDR3 DNA sequence: TGTGCCAGTAGTATTCTAGCGGGGAGCTCCTACGAGCAGTACTTC. Its protein product is CASSILAGSSYEQYF. Full variable domain (outside the CDR3, taken from reference TRBV19 and TRBJ2-7): DGGITQSPKYLFRKEGQNVTLSCEQNLNHDAMYWYRQDPGQGLRLIYYSQIVNDFQKGDIAEGYSVSREKKESFPLTVTSAQKNPTAFYLCASSILAGSSYEQYFGPGTRLTVT.

The chain uses TRBV5-1 and TRBJ2-5; unclear D gene. This CDR3 is built from 13 residues. The germline gives CDR1 SGHRS, CDR2 YFSETQ. V lost 5 bases and J lost 5, with 13 bases in between. The CDR3 protein is CASSLPGRETQYF. The CDR3 nucleotides read TGCGCCAGCAGTCTCCCAGGTCGGGAGACCCAGTACTTC.

This chain connects TRBV28 to TRBJ2-3, with TRBD2 identical over 8 bases. Trimming took 8 bases from V and 4 from J; bases not matched to a gene: 8. In germline, CDR1 is MDHEN, CDR2 SYDVKM. The CDR3 sequence is 14 residues long. The CDR3 protein is CASLSGGDPDTQYF. DNA of the CDR3: TGTGCCAGCTTATCCGGGGGGGACCCAGATACGCAGTATTTT. The full variable domain, completed using reference TRBV28 and TRBJ2-3, is DVKVTQSSRYLVKRTGEKVFLECVQDMDHENMFWYRQDPGLGLRLIYFSYDVKMKEKGDIPEGYSVSREKKERFSLILESASTNQTSMYLCASLSGGDPDTQYFGPGTRLTVL.

The chain is built from TRBV25-1 and TRBJ1-1; 11 nucleotides align to TRBD1. This CDR3 region has 16 residues. The germline V gene has CDR1 MGHDK and CDR2 SYGVNS. Unmatched junction bases numbered 8, after V lost 4 bases and J lost 4 bases. CDR3 nucleotides: TGTGCCAGCAGTGCGGACAGGGGGCGCTGGGCCACTGAAGCTTTCTTT. Translation: CASSADRGRWATEAFF.

This chain connects TRBV15 to TRBJ1-2; weak D call: TRBD1 (5 bases). Trimming left V 0 bases short and J 6 bases short, with 14 bases between. The germline gives CDR1 LNHNV, CDR2 YYDKDF (reference sequence). The CDR3 loop spans 15 amino acids. CDR3 nucleotides: TGTGCCACCAGCAGAGATCCTCGGGGGACTAATGGCTACACCTTC. Protein sequence: CATSRDPRGTNGYTF.

V usage is TRBV7-2 and J usage is TRBJ2-7, with no clear D. Germline CDR1 reads SGHTA; CDR2 reads FQGNSA. The V and J ends lost 0 bases and 5 bases respectively, with 8 bases between them. The CDR3 is 13 residues long. The CDR3 loop reads CASSLAGFDEQYF. The DNA of the CDR3 is TGTGCCAGCAGCTTAGCTGGCTTCGACGAGCAGTACTTC.

This chain joins TRBV12-5 and TRBJ2-5, with 9 positions matching TRBD2. CDR1 and CDR2 from the germline V gene are LGHNT and FRNRAP. This CDR3 spans 16 amino acids. V shed 6 bases, J shed 5 bases, and the junction held 13 bases outside the gene matches. The CDR3 spells CASGLGGAGGIETQYF. Here the CDR3 DNA reads TGTGCTAGTGGCCTAGGGGGAGCGGGGGGTATTGAGACCCAGTACTTC. The full variable domain, with the rest looked up from reference TRBV12-5 and TRBJ2-5, is DARVTQTPRHKVTEMGQEVTMRCQPILGHNTVFWYRQTMMQGLELLAYFRNRAPLDDSGMPKDRFSAEMPDATLATLKIQPSEPRDSAVYFCASGLGGAGGIETQYFGPGTRLLVL.

This CDR3 reads CASSEYIGGGRDTQYF. DNA of the CDR3: TGTGCCAGCAGTGAATATATAGGAGGGGGCAGAGATACGCAGTATTTT. This chain uses TRBV25-1 with TRBJ2-3; tentative D call: TRBD1 (7 bases). The V and J ends lost 0 bases and 5 bases respectively, with 15 bases between them. The CDR3 spans 16 residues. From germline, CDR1 is MGHDK and CDR2 SYGVNS.

V gene TRBV6-5 combines with J gene TRBJ2-7, with 9 bases that match TRBD1. The V and J ends lost 6 bases and 2 bases, in that order; junction bases with no gene match: 5. Germline loops: CDR1 MNHEY, CDR2 SVGAGI. This CDR3 region has 14 residues. CDR3 sequence: CASRARQGAYEQYF. CDR3 DNA sequence: TGTGCCAGCAGGGCGAGACAGGGGGCCTACGAGCAGTACTTC.

This clone was detected a few times. This chain joins TRBV30 and TRBJ2-7; TRBD1 matches 8 bases. Germline CDR1 reads GTSNPN; CDR2 reads SVGIG (reference sequence). This CDR3 spans 13 amino acids. V was pared by 5 bases and J by 3 bases, with 6 bases of the junction left unmatched. The CDR3 bases are TGTGCCTGGTCGACAGGGGATGGCTACGAGCAGTACTTC. Amino acid sequence: CAWSTGDGYEQYF.

V and J are TRBV5-1 and TRBJ1-2, with D possibly matching TRBD1 (5 bases). The V gene lost 4 bases and the J gene lost 4 bases, with 11 bases spanning the gap. The CDR3 runs to 13 residues. Germline V gene data show CDR1 as SGHRS and CDR2 as YFSETQ. The CDR3 DNA reads TGCGCCAGCAGCGACAGAGTCGTCTATGGCTACACCTTC. It is translated as CASSDRVVYGYTF.

The chain joins TRBV7-9 to TRBJ2-3; D gene ambiguous. V lost 3 bases to trimming and J lost 5 bases, with 15 bases between them. The CDR3 is 15 residues long. Germline loops: CDR1 SEHNR, CDR2 FQNEAQ (reference sequence). CDR3 amino acids: CASSFSGLPGDTQYF. For the CDR3, the DNA is TGTGCCAGCAGCTTCAGTGGTTTGCCGGGAGATACGCAGTATTTT. Looking up the rest from reference TRBV7-9 and TRBJ2-3 gives the full variable domain: DTGVSQNPRHKITKRGQNVTFRCDPISEHNRLYWYRQTLGQGPEFLTYFQNEAQLEKSRLLSDRFSAERPKGSFSTLEIQRTEQGDSAMYLCASSFSGLPGDTQYFGPGTRLTVL.

V and J are TRBV5-4 and TRBJ1-1; D might be TRBD1 (6 bases). The CDR3 runs to 14 residues. Trimming took off 5 bases at V and 1 base at J, with 12 bases between the two ends. Looked up from germline, CDR1 is SGHNT and CDR2 is YYREEE (reference sequence). The CDR3 sequence is CASSFGTPNTEAFF. The DNA of the CDR3 is TGTGCCAGCAGTTTCGGGACACCGAACACTGAAGCTTTCTTT. Supplemented by reference TRBV5-4 and TRBJ1-1, the full variable domain reads ETGVTQSPTHLIKTRGQQVTLRCSSQSGHNTVSWYQQALGQGPQFIFQYYREEENGRGNFPPRFSGLQFPNYSSELNVNALELDDSALYLCASSFGTPNTEAFFGQGTRLTVV.

This chain uses TRBV27 with TRBJ2-4; 8 positions match TRBD1. This CDR3 has 17 residues. V shed 3 bases, J shed 14 bases, and the junction held 21 bases outside the gene matches. The germline V gene has CDR1 MNHEY and CDR2 SMNVEV (reference sequence). The CDR3 is CASSFSGRGLRQRSEYF. The CDR3 DNA is TGTGCCAGCAGTTTCTCGGGCAGGGGGCTGCGCCAAAGGTCAGAGTACTTC.

This clone was counted a few times. V gene TRBV28 combines with J gene TRBJ2-2; no clear D. CDR3 size: 16 residues. Trimming left V 2 bases short and J 0 bases short, with 10 bases between. From germline, CDR1 is MDHEN and CDR2 SYDVKM. The CDR3 protein is CASSLTGLPNTGELFF. The CDR3 nucleotides read TGTGCCAGCAGTTTAACTGGGCTGCCGAACACCGGGGAGCTGTTTTTT.

The chain combines TRBV29-1 with TRBJ2-2; D ambiguous. Germline lookup yields CDR1 SQVTM and CDR2 ANQGSEA. V lost 5 bases and J 0 bases, leaving 7 bases between the germline ends. CDR3 length equals 13 residues. CDR3 nucleotide sequence: TGCAGCGTTATCCGAGCGAACACCGGGGAGCTGTTTTTT. This codes for CSVIRANTGELFF.

V usage is TRBV5-8 and J usage is TRBJ1-3; D might be TRBD1 (6 bases). Trimming shortened V by 4 bases and J by 2 bases, and 13 bases separated the two germline ends. CDR1 SGHTS and CDR2 YDEGEE come from the germline V gene. The CDR3 has 15 amino acids. The CDR3 bases are TGTGCCAGCAGCAACAGGGATAGGCCTGGAAACACCATATATTTT. This translates into CASSNRDRPGNTIYF.

J is TRBJ1-1 and V is TRBV20-1, with TRBD1 matching over 7 bases. The V and J ends lost 6 bases and 5 bases, in that order; junction bases with no gene match: 3. The CDR3 consists of 11 residues. Germline assignment: CDR1 DFQATT and CDR2 SNEGSKA (reference sequence). The CDR3 nucleotides read TGCAGTGCGAAGGACAGGACTGAAGCTTTCTTT. Encoded protein: CSAKDRTEAFF.

This clone showed up just a few times. Here the CDR3 reads CASSLVWGDARSNQPQHF. CDR3 in DNA: TGTGCCAGCAGCTTGGTATGGGGGGATGCCAGGAGCAATCAGCCCCAGCATTTT. This chain links TRBV5-5 with TRBJ1-5; D is possibly TRBD1 (5 bases). The length of the CDR3 is 18 residues. Trimming stripped 0 bases from V and 1 base from J, with 17 bases between. The germline CDR1 and CDR2 sequences are SGHKS and YYEKEE (reference sequence). Based on the CDR3 plus reference TRBV5-5 and TRBJ1-5, the full variable domain is DAGVTQSPTHLIKTRGQQVTLRCSPISGHKSVSWYQQVLGQGPQFIFQYYEKEERGRGNFPDRFSARQFPNYSSELNVNALLLGDSALYLCASSLVWGDARSNQPQHFGDGTRLSIL.

About this clone itself: The junction and the germline gene differ at one end; a read error may be behind it. CDR3 DNA: TGTGCCAGCACCTTGACAGGTATTTGGTTCTTC. It codes for CASTLTGIWFF. The chain is built from TRBV5-4 and TRBJ2-1; the D gene is possibly TRBD1 (6 bases). CDR1 and CDR2 from the germline V gene are SGHNT and YYREEE (reference sequence). CDR3 size: 11 residues.

The V and J genes are TRBV5-1 and TRBJ1-1; D might be TRBD1 (5 bases). Germline V CDR1 and CDR2: SGHRS, YFSETQ. V lost 0 bases and J 1 base, leaving 13 bases between the germline ends. This CDR3 region has 16 residues. The CDR3 bases are TGCGCCAGCAGCTTGGTGGCAGGGCAGCAGAACACTGAAGCTTTCTTT. Its protein is CASSLVAGQQNTEAFF.

The genes are TRBV28 and TRBJ2-1, with 7 bases identical to TRBD1. Germline V gives CDR1 MDHEN, CDR2 SYDVKM. The trim removed 3 bases at V and 9 bases at J, leaving 14 bases unmatched. CDR3 length: 16 amino acids. The DNA of the CDR3 is TGTGCCAGCAGTTTTTTCACGGACAGGCCTCACGGTGAGCAGTTCTTC. It codes for CASSFFTDRPHGEQFF.

The sample holds one count of this clone. V is TRBV9 and J is TRBJ2-3; 7 bases are a match to TRBD1. The germline V gene has CDR1 SGDLS and CDR2 YYNGEE. V lost 3 bases, J lost 0 bases, and 4 bases stayed unmatched. The CDR3 loop spans 15 amino acids. The CDR3 DNA is TGTGCCAGCAGCGCCCTACAGGGGAGCACAGATACGCAGTATTTT. It codes for CASSALQGSTDTQYF. The full variable domain, completed using reference TRBV9 and TRBJ2-3, is DSGVTQTPKHLITATGQRVTLRCSPRSGDLSVYWYQQSLDQGLQFLIQYYNGEERAKGNILERFSAQQFPDLHSELNLSSLELGDSALYFCASSALQGSTDTQYFGPGTRLTVL.

V usage is TRBV19 and J usage is TRBJ1-1; 7 nucleotides align to TRBD1. J lost 5 bases, V lost 6 bases, and 9 bases had no gene match. The CDR3 is 14 residues long. Per the germline V gene, CDR1 is LNHDA and CDR2 is SQIVND (reference sequence). Written as DNA, the CDR3 is TGTGCCAGTAGGGATACGACAGGGAGAACTGAAGCTTTCTTT. Translated, it gives CASRDTTGRTEAFF.

The J gene is TRBJ2-2, the V gene TRBV11-3, with 11 bases lining up with TRBD1. The CDR3 loop spans 17 amino acids. Germline values: CDR1 SGHNT, CDR2 YENEEA. V dropped 5 bases and J dropped 7; count of bases not matched to a gene: 12. The DNA for the CDR3 is TGTGCCAGCAGCCCCGACCCCGGGACAGGGGGTCTCGGGGAGCTGTTTTTT. Its translation: CASSPDPGTGGLGELFF.

V and J are TRBV5-1 and TRBJ2-7, with TRBD2 matching over 11 bases. CDR1 and CDR2 (germline): SGHRS, YFSETQ. The CDR3 has 16 amino acids. Trimming cost V 4 bases and J 2 bases; bases outside gene matches: 8. The CDR3 region is CASSTWTSGSPYEQYF. The DNA of the CDR3 is TGCGCCAGCAGCACATGGACTAGCGGGTCCCCCTACGAGCAGTACTTC.